The clone carrying this T cell receptor (beta chain) was detected only a few times. Its cognate antigen is unknown. Using immunoSEQ multiplex PCR, the repertoire was profiled, and TCRdb retains in-frame clones only, with some absent. Of about 710,000 clones listed, over 60% were seen once; the top ten hold approximately 2%. The data derive from a study of shared clonotypes between healthy human individuals. General study findings and limits: As a rule, naive subsets had a larger estimated richness than memory subsets. Compared with clonotypes that all four donors shared, non-shared clonotypes had lower generation probabilities. With a handful of donors compared, 4.5% to 6.5% of naive CD4 clonotypes were shared.

This CDR3 region has 11 residues. Germline CDR1 reads DFQATT; CDR2 reads SNEGSKA (reference sequence). Between the trimmed V and J ends, which lost 5 bases and 4 bases, there was a span of 5 bases. The TCR sequence derives from a young woman in good health. The V gene is TRBV20-1, the J gene TRBJ1-4; D remains unclear. Material: memory CD4+ T cells sorted from blood. The subset: CD45RA-negative fraction. The chain's CDR3 is CSALNNEKLFF. The CDR3, as DNA: TGCAGTGCTCTGAATAATGAAAAACTGTTTTTT.